Presented here are 16 T cell receptor beta chains from one specimen sequenced in a study of blood T cell repertoires in COVID-19. Data came from immunoSEQ multiplex PCR; TCRdb stores just in-frame clones and leaves some out. The repertoire holds about 50,000 clones, with 90% as singletons. Sequencing was carried out using peripheral blood. All receptors come from a man in his forties with acute or convalescent COVID-19.

The V gene is TRBV5-1, the J gene TRBJ2-1, with 9 bases aligning to TRBD2. This CDR3 comprises 15 residues. Trimming took 5 bases from V and 0 from J; bases not matched to a gene: 3. Germline V CDR1 and CDR2: SGHRS, YFSETQ. CDR3 coding DNA: TGCGCCAGCAGAAATAGCGGGAGCTCCTACAATGAGCAGTTCTTC. It translates to CASRNSGSSYNEQFF.

The rearrangement links TRBV10-1 to TRBJ2-3; 14 nucleotides match TRBD2. This CDR3 is 16 amino acids long. The ends lost 7 bases at V and 6 bases at J; junction bases unmatched: 9. Germline CDR1 and CDR2: WNHNN and SYGVQD (reference sequence). The CDR3 spells CASTSGLAGVGDTQYF. The CDR3, as DNA: TGCGCCAGCACCTCGGGACTAGCGGGAGTGGGTGATACGCAGTATTTT.

The J gene is TRBJ2-1, the V gene TRBV2; 12 nucleotides match TRBD2. Germline V gene sequence: CDR1 SNHLY, CDR2 FYNNEI. The CDR3 is made up of 15 amino acids. Germline trimming cut 5 bases from V and 7 bases from J; bases unmatched to any gene: 6. CDR3 residues: CASSPGLAGTNEQFF. CDR3 nucleotides: TGTGCCAGCAGTCCGGGACTAGCGGGTACAAATGAGCAGTTCTTC.

The V gene is TRBV28, the J gene TRBJ1-4; D remains ambiguous. V was clipped by 6 bases and J by 7 bases, with 21 bases between them. Germline V gene lookup returns CDR1 MDHEN and CDR2 SYDVKM. This CDR3 has 16 residues. This chain's CDR3 is CASSPEAAMTSEKLFF. CDR3 nucleotide sequence: TGTGCCAGCAGCCCCGAGGCTGCCATGACGAGTGAAAAACTGTTTTTT. Full variable domain (outside the CDR3, taken from reference TRBV28 and TRBJ1-4): DVKVTQSSRYLVKRTGEKVFLECVQDMDHENMFWYRQDPGLGLRLIYFSYDVKMKEKGDIPEGYSVSREKKERFSLILESASTNQTSMYLCASSPEAAMTSEKLFFGSGTQLSVL.

The gene calls are TRBV12-3 or TRBV12-4 and TRBJ2-3; D is unclear. The germline V and J ends were trimmed by 3 bases and 10 bases, with 8 bases remaining between them. This CDR3 is built from 11 residues. In DNA, the CDR3 is TGTGCCAGCAGTTTGCTTGGGCCGCAGTATTTT. Protein product: CASSLLGPQYF.

CDR3 in amino acids: CATSRDAPGSTWGRETQYF. The CDR3 DNA sequence: TGTGCCACCAGCAGAGATGCTCCCGGTTCGACATGGGGGCGGGAGACCCAGTACTTC. This chain uses TRBV15 with TRBJ2-5, with a possible D match to TRBD1 (6 bases). V shed 0 bases and J shed 5 bases, with 25 bases lying between them. Per the germline V gene, CDR1 is LNHNV and CDR2 is YYDKDF (reference sequence). CDR3 size: 19 residues.

This chain's CDR3 is CASSLVGSFGNEQFF. In DNA form, the CDR3 reads TGCGCCAGCAGCTTGGTCGGGAGCTTCGGGAATGAGCAGTTCTTC. The V gene is TRBV5-1, the J gene TRBJ2-1, with D possibly being TRBD2 (6 bases). Germline CDR1 and CDR2: SGHRS and YFSETQ. The CDR3 sequence is 15 residues long. V dropped 0 bases and J dropped 7 bases, with 14 bases sitting between them.

The gene calls are TRBV4-2 and TRBJ2-7, with TRBD2 matching over 11 bases. The trim removed 1 base at V and 11 bases at J, leaving 10 bases unmatched. The germline V gene has CDR1 LGHNA and CDR2 YNFKEQ. This CDR3 contains 15 residues. CDR3 in DNA: TGTGCCAGCAGCCAAGGTGGTACGGGACTAGCGGTCGAGTACTTC. This sequence encodes CASSQGGTGLAVEYF.

The chain links TRBV7-2 to TRBJ1-1; no clear D. The CDR3 is 13 amino acids. With 3 bases removed from V and 4 bases from J, the gap between germline ends came to 9 bases. Germline V gene lookup returns CDR1 SGHTA and CDR2 FQGNSA. CDR3 residues: CASSFQPGTEAFF. The CDR3 bases are TGTGCCAGCAGCTTCCAACCGGGCACTGAAGCTTTCTTT.

The V call is TRBV24-1, the J call TRBJ2-3; D may be TRBD1 (5 bases). The ends were cut back, 4 bases at V and 1 base at J, with 14 bases in the middle. Germline V gene lookup returns CDR1 KGHDR and CDR2 SFDVKD. The CDR3 runs 16 residues. Written as DNA, the CDR3 is TGTGCCACCAGTGACCCCGCGCAGGGCGGCACAGATACGCAGTATTTT. Its protein product is CATSDPAQGGTDTQYF.

V gene TRBV27 combines with J gene TRBJ1-2; 10 positions agree with TRBD1. After removal of 5 bases from V and 4 bases from J, the junction contained 7 bases not matched to a gene. CDR3 length: 15 residues. CDR1 and CDR2 from the germline V gene are MNHEY and SMNVEV (reference sequence). The CDR3 nucleotides are TGTGCCAGCAGTCCGGACAGGGGGGCGGTCTATGGCTACACCTTC. Translated, it gives CASSPDRGAVYGYTF.

The genes are TRBV7-2 and TRBJ1-2, with D perhaps matching TRBD1 (6 bases). This CDR3 spans 13 amino acids. Trimming took off 5 bases at V and 8 bases at J, with 15 bases between the two ends. Germline V lookup: CDR1 SGHTA, CDR2 FQGNSA. DNA of the CDR3: TGTGCCAGCAGCCCCATGGGACAAGGGGGCTACACCTTC. Its protein is CASSPMGQGGYTF.

The chain combines TRBV12-1 with TRBJ2-5; the table's D call of TRBD2 was not tested on the DNA. TRBV12-1 represents a pseudogene. The CDR3 has 13 amino acids. The CDR3: CASSFKERETQYF. CDR3 nucleotides: TGTGCCAGCAGCTTTAAAGAGCGGGAGACCCAGTACTTC.

This chain uses TRBV19 with TRBJ1-1; 7 bases fit TRBD1. The CDR3 spans 16 residues. CDR1 and CDR2 (germline): LNHDA, SQIVND (reference sequence). J gave up 0 bases and V 3 bases, and 7 bases lay outside the gene matches. The CDR3 protein is CASSMLPGQMNTEAFF. The DNA for the CDR3 is TGTGCCAGTAGTATGCTGCCGGGACAGATGAACACTGAAGCTTTCTTT.

This chain connects TRBV11-2 to TRBJ1-1; 10 nucleotides line up with TRBD1. With 5 bases clipped from V and 4 bases from J, the junction kept 4 bases outside the gene matches. CDR3 length: 14 amino acids. The germline V gene has CDR1 SGHAT and CDR2 FQNNGV. For the CDR3, the DNA is TGTGCCAGCAGCCCGACAGGGGGCGGCACTGAAGCTTTCTTT. Translation: CASSPTGGGTEAFF.

The chain employs TRBV5-4 and TRBJ2-4; D remains unclear. Germline CDR1 reads SGHNT; CDR2 reads YYREEE (reference sequence). The CDR3 covers 13 residues. Trimming stripped 0 bases from V and 7 bases from J, with 8 bases between. The CDR3, as DNA: TGTGCCAGCAGCTTGGCCGACTTTAACATTCAGTACTTC. This encodes CASSLADFNIQYF.